This T cell receptor (beta chain) was sequenced in a study of blood T cell repertoires in COVID-19. Across the whole study: Collection of acute and convalescent COVID-19 samples took place in the United States, Italy and Spain. Sample material is recorded as cDNA or gDNA derived from T cells, B-cell-depleted T cells, or PBMCs.

The germline CDR1 and CDR2 sequences are LGHNA and YNFKEQ. The CDR3 totals 15 residues. V dropped 0 bases and J dropped 9; count of bases not matched to a gene: 8. As originally analysed: The authors estimated nucleated cell counts from reference gene primer amplification. TCRdb keeps only in-frame clones here, not all; method: immunoSEQ multiplex PCR. That table gives V, J and clone size, and the DNA gave D and trimming. The data contain under 300,000 clones, around 83% of them singletons. This sequence was found in a woman of 80 years or more with acute or convalescent COVID-19. Sequenced: peripheral blood. The chain is built from TRBV4-2 and TRBJ1-5; 7 positions agree with TRBD1. CDR3 coding DNA: TGTGCCAGCAGCCAAGATGGGGCAGGGGGACGGCCCCAGCATTTT. Its protein product is CASSQDGAGGRPQHF.